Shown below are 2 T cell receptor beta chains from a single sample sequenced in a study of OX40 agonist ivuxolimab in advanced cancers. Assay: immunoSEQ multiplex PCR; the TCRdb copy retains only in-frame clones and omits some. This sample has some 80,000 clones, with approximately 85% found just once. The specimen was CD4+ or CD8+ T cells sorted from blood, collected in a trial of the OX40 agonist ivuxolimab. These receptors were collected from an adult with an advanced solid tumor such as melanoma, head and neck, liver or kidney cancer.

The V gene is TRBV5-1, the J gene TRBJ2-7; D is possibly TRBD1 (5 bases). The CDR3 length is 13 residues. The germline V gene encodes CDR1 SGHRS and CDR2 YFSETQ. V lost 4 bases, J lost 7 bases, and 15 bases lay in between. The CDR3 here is CASSPDRLREQYF. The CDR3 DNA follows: TGCGCCAGCAGCCCCGACAGATTGAGGGAGCAGTACTTC.

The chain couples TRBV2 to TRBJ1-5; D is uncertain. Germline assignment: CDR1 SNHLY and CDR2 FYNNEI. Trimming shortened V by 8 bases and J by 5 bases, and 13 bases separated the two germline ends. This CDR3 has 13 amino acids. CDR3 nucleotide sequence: TGTGCCAGCGCGGCAGGCCTAGATCAGCCCCAGCATTTT. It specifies CASAAGLDQPQHF.